A selection of T cell receptor beta chains follows, all from one sample in a study of T cell changes during pregnancy in multiple sclerosis. The repertoire was sequenced with immunoSEQ multiplex PCR; TCRdb's copy has only in-frame clones and lacks some. The sample includes about 51,000 clones, 93% of them seen just once. This sample comprised peripheral blood, obtained in the second trimester of pregnancy. Every receptor here comes from a female donor with multiple sclerosis, enrolled in a pregnancy study. The CDR3 runs from the conserved cysteine through the conserved F or W. D genes are given only for firm matches. Clone size is given for some rows only: seen once, a few or many times, or a class if the clone is expanded.

V	size	D	J	DNA	CDR3
TRBV4-1	.	.	TRBJ2-3	TGCGCCAGCAGCCAAGATTGGGCCCACAGCACAGATACGCAGTATTTT	CASSQDWAHSTDTQYF
TRBV10-3	.	TRBD2	TRBJ2-3	TGTGCCATCAGTGAGCAGGCCGGGAGCGGGGGAGATACGCAGTATTTT	CAISEQAGSGGDTQYF
TRBV18	.	TRBD1	TRBJ2-5	TGTGCCAGCTCAAGGACAGGGTTGGAGACCCAGTACTTC	CASSRTGLETQYF
TRBV7-2	.	TRBD2	TRBJ2-1	TGTGCCAGCAGCTTAGCTAGCACTACCGGGACTAGCGGGAGAGAGGGGGTTGAGCAGTTCTTC	CASSLASTTGTSGREGVEQFF
TRBV6-6	.	.	TRBJ2-7	TGTGCCAGCAGTTACTCGCCGGGTAGCCCCTACGAGCAGTACTTC	CASSYSPGSPYEQYF
TRBV7-9	.	.	TRBJ1-4	TGTGCCAGCCCCGCGGGGACCGGTGAAAAACTGTTTTTT	CASPAGTGEKLFF
TRBV7-3	.	.	TRBJ1-1	TGTGCCAGCAGCTTATTCGTGAACACTGAAGCTTTCTTT	CASSLFVNTEAFF
TRBV5-4	.	TRBD2	TRBJ2-1	TGTGCCAGCAGGACTCTAGCGGGCTCCTACAATGAGCAGTTCTTC	CASRTLAGSYNEQFF
TRBV18	.	TRBD1	TRBJ1-1	TGTGCCAGCTCAATCTCAGGGGGCAGCGGGTTTGAAGCTTTCTTT	CASSISGGSGFEAFF
TRBV7-6	.	.	TRBJ2-1	TGTGCCAGCAGCTCCCGGGACTACAATGAGCAGTTCTTC	CASSSRDYNEQFF
TRBV15	.	TRBD2	TRBJ2-7	TGTGCCACCAGCAGAGATAGGCTAGCGGGAAGGGAGCAGTACTTC	CATSRDRLAGREQYF
TRBV6-4	.	TRBD2	TRBJ2-1	TGTGCCAGCAGTGACGTAGCGGGAACGAGCAATGAGCAGTTCTTC	CASSDVAGTSNEQFF
TRBV28	.	.	TRBJ1-4	TGTGCCAGCAGTTCCACAGGTCTGTCTAATGAAAAACTGTTTTTT	CASSSTGLSNEKLFF
TRBV7-2	.	.	TRBJ2-5	TGTGCCAGCAGCTTAGGACTGCCTGTAGAGACCCAGTACTTC	CASSLGLPVETQYF
TRBV19	.	.	TRBJ1-1	TGTGCCAGTAGTTCCGGGACTGAAGCTTTCTTT	CASSSGTEAFF
TRBV30	.	.	TRBJ2-5	TGTGCCTCCAACCCCTCATCGGTCCGGGAGACCCAGTACTTC	CASNPSSVRETQYF
TRBV11-3	.	TRBD2	TRBJ2-7	TGTGCCAGCAGCTTAGGGGGGGGACCCCCCTACGAGCAGTACTTC	CASSLGGGPPYEQYF
TRBV28	.	.	TRBJ2-7	TGTGCCAGCAGTACCCCGGGACTGCCTACGGGGCAGTACTTC	CASSTPGLPTGQYF
TRBV5-4	.	.	TRBJ2-5	TGTGCCAGCAGCTTGGCCGGGGTGGCGGAGACCCAGTACTTC	CASSLAGVAETQYF
TRBV19	.	.	TRBJ2-1	TGTGCCAGTAGTATAGGATTACTTTCAGGGAATGAGCAGTTCTTC	CASSIGLLSGNEQFF
TRBV19	.	TRBD1	TRBJ2-5	TGTGCCACTGGGACAGGGTTGGAGACCCAGTACTTC	CATGTGLETQYF
TRBV2	.	.	TRBJ2-1	TGTGCCAGCAGACGGGAAGTGTCCGATGAGCAGTTCTTC	CASRREVSDEQFF
TRBV5-6	once	TRBD2	TRBJ2-1	TGTGCCAGCAGCTTGGCTAGCGGGTGGGAGTACAATGAGCAGTTCTTC	CASSLASGWEYNEQFF
TRBV5-1	.	.	TRBJ2-2	TGCGCCAGCAGCCCCCCGCCCGGGTCTGGGGAGCTGTTTTTT	CASSPPPGSGELFF
TRBV27	once	.	TRBJ2-7	TGTGCCAGCGGGTCCATAGGGGGATACGAGCAGTACTTC	CASGSIGGYEQYF
TRBV11-2	.	TRBD2	TRBJ2-3	TGTGCCAGCAGCCCCCTAGCGGGAAGCACAGATACGCAGTATTTT	CASSPLAGSTDTQYF
TRBV11-2	.	TRBD2	TRBJ2-1	TGTGCCAGCAGCTCCACCGGGACTAGCGAGCAGTTCTTC	CASSSTGTSEQFF
TRBV15	.	.	TRBJ2-2	TGTGCCACCAGCCCTCCTTCTTGGCAAAACACCGGGGAGCTGTTTTTT	CATSPPSWQNTGELFF
TRBV18	once	TRBD2	TRBJ2-7	TGTGCCAGCTCACCCGTCCTAGCGGGAGTCGCCTACGAGCAGTACTTC	CASSPVLAGVAYEQYF
TRBV29-1	.	TRBD2	TRBJ2-7	TGCAGCGCTGGGACTAGCGGGAGCGTAGTCTACGAGCAGTACTTC	CSAGTSGSVVYEQYF
TRBV4-1	.	.	TRBJ2-7	TGCGCCAGCAGCCAGGAACCACAGGGCTCCTACGAGCAGTACTTC	CASSQEPQGSYEQYF
TRBV6-1	.	.	TRBJ2-2	TGTGCCAGCAGTAGTCTCGACAAAACCGGGGAGCTGTTTTTT	CASSSLDKTGELFF
TRBV28	.	.	TRBJ1-5	TGTGCCAGCAGGTTCCGGGAAAATCAGCCCCAGCATTTT	CASRFRENQPQHF
TRBV29-1	.	.	TRBJ1-1	TGCAGCGGGGTACAGGGAATGAACACTGAAGCTTTCTTT	CSGVQGMNTEAFF
TRBV7-2	.	TRBD2	TRBJ2-3	TGTGCCAGCAGCTTAGCGTCCCCAGCGGGATCGTATTGGGGAGATACGCAGTATTTT	CASSLASPAGSYWGDTQYF
TRBV5-1	.	.	TRBJ2-2	TGCGCCAGCAGCTTGGATGGGAGGTTCACCGGGGAGCTGTTTTTT	CASSLDGRFTGELFF
TRBV28	.	.	TRBJ2-3	TGTGCCAGCAGTTTAAGTCCGGTTTCCACAGATACGCAGTATTTT	CASSLSPVSTDTQYF
TRBV29-1	.	TRBD2	TRBJ2-1	TGCAGCGTCGTAGCGGGAGTGGGTTCAAGAGGCTCCTACAATGAGCAGTTCTTC	CSVVAGVGSRGSYNEQFF
TRBV27	.	TRBD1	TRBJ1-2	TGTGCCAGCAGTCGGGGACAGGGGGCTAACTATGGCTACACCTTC	CASSRGQGANYGYTF
TRBV6-5	.	TRBD1	TRBJ2-7	TGTGCCAGCAGTCGGCCTGACAGGGGTGGGGAGCAGTACTTC	CASSRPDRGGEQYF
TRBV18	.	.	TRBJ1-4	TGTGCCAGCTCACCACGGCAACTGCAATATCAGGACAGCACAGCCCGTTTT	CASSPRQLQYQDSTARF
TRBV18	.	.	TRBJ2-7	TGTGCCAGCTCACCCTCCTCTAGCGAGCAGTACTTC	CASSPSSSEQYF
TRBV28	.	.	TRBJ2-2	TGTGCCAGCAGTCCCCCCCGGACCGGGGAGCTGTTTTTT	CASSPPRTGELFF
TRBV28	once	TRBD1	TRBJ1-5	TGTGCCAGCAGCCCGAAATGGGACAGTTTGAATCAGCCCCAGCATTTT	CASSPKWDSLNQPQHF
TRBV10-1	.	TRBD1	TRBJ1-2	TGCGCCAGCCTAAAAGGTCCTGGGACAGGGGAGGGAGGCTACACCTTC	CASLKGPGTGEGGYTF
TRBV27	.	TRBD2	TRBJ2-1	TGTGCCAGCAGTTTTGATCTAGCGGGTCCTGAGCAGTTCTTC	CASSFDLAGPEQFF
TRBV28	.	.	TRBJ1-5	TGTGCCAGCATCCCGAGGGGGACCACAGGTTATAGCAATCAGCCCCAGCATTTT	CASIPRGTTGYSNQPQHF
TRBV29-1	.	.	TRBJ2-1	TGCAGCGGCAAGACAGAGATCACCTACAATGAGCAGTTCTTC	CSGKTEITYNEQFF
TRBV5-5	.	.	TRBJ1-4	TGTGCCAGCAGCCGGACTGCAGGAGGAAAACTGTTTTTT	CASSRTAGGKLFF
TRBV5-1	.	TRBD1	TRBJ2-1	TGCGCCAGCAGCTTGGCCGGGCGGGCTCTCGTCAGGGGGCGACATGGTGAGCAGTTCTTC	CASSLAGRALVRGRHGEQFF
TRBV5-4	.	TRBD1	TRBJ2-1	TGTGCCAGCAGCACGGACAGGCCACTGAATAATGAGCAGTTCTTC	CASSTDRPLNNEQFF
TRBV6-1	.	.	TRBJ2-1	TGTGCCAGCAGTGATGACAGGATTTGGTCCAATGAGCAGTTCTTC	CASSDDRIWSNEQFF
TRBV11-2	.	TRBD2	TRBJ2-1	TGTGCCAGCAGCTCTACTAGCGGGATATACAATGAGCAGTTCTTC	CASSSTSGIYNEQFF
TRBV7-8	.	.	TRBJ1-5	TGTGCCAGCAGCGCGGACAGACAGAATCAGCCCCAGCATTTT	CASSADRQNQPQHF
TRBV5-1	.	.	TRBJ1-3	TGCGCCAGCAGCGGAGGGGAAGCTGGAAACACCATATATTTT	CASSGGEAGNTIYF